This TCR beta chain was found in a study of Graves' ophthalmopathy and Graves' hyperthyroidism. RNA transcripts served as template for amplifying TCR beta CDR3 sequences. An initial RT-PCR round employing HTBI primers preceded a second-round multiplex PCR. A single record per CDR3 protein comes from TCRdb applying MiXCR to the multiplex PCR reads. Of approximately 380,000 distinct CDR3 sequences in the sample, approximately 21% are singletons; the top ten hold 2.5% to 3%. This clonotype has a count of ten or more. This CDR3 has 16 amino acids. In germline, CDR1 is MGHRA, CDR2 YSYEKL. V shed 4 bases and J 6 bases; nucleotides not matched to a gene: 7.

Specimen: peripheral blood. The sequence was obtained from a woman aged 18-29 years with stable Graves' hyperthyroidism. The chain couples TRBV4-1 to TRBJ1-5; 12 positions agree with TRBD1. This CDR3 is CASSRPGTGGVQPQHF. CDR3 in DNA: TGCGCCAGCAGCCGACCCGGGACAGGGGGCGTTCAGCCCCAGCATTTT.